The present TCR beta chain was sequenced within a study of cytomegalovirus exposure and HLA in healthy donors. The V gene's germline CDR1 is KGHSY and CDR2 FQNENV. This CDR3 has 14 amino acids. V was trimmed by 2 bases and J by 4 bases, leaving 11 bases between them. The count of this clone is one. The data were produced by immunoSEQ multiplex PCR, yet TCRdb's version contains in-frame clones alone and is incomplete. This table holds approximately 60,000 clones, 85% to 95% found once. The V gene is TRBV16, the J gene TRBJ1-1; D is ambiguous. The TCR was taken from a woman under 30 in good health and CMV-seropositive. Sequenced input: PBMCs. The CDR3, as DNA: TGTGCCAGCAGCCAAGGCGGGAAGAGCACTGAAGCTTTCTTT. Protein sequence: CASSQGGKSTEAFF.